This TCR beta chain is drawn from a study of post-analysis software for immune sequencing data (dated by TCRdb to between 2014 and 2017). At the level of the whole study: Recorded disease courses included relapsing-remitting, secondary progressive and progressive-relapsing multiple sclerosis, with some patients lacking subtype annotation. A subset of samples was prepared in parallel using single-end sample barcoding, then pooled and co-amplified after Illumina adapter ligation. The patient repertoires were set against about 12 previously published healthy control repertoires from donors whose ages ranged from roughly 6 to 26 years.

To demonstrate the VDJtools post-analysis software, the study profiled TCR beta repertoires from the peripheral blood of about a dozen young patients with multiple sclerosis. The patients with multiple sclerosis were children and adolescents between 6 and 15 years of age. Libraries were prepared through PCR. The data were produced on an Illumina HiSeq 2500. To reduce PCR and sequencing biases, unique molecular identifiers were incorporated into the TCR beta cDNA libraries. Approximately 500,000 cDNA molecules were obtained for every 1 to 10 million input T cells, so each molecule roughly corresponded to one T cell. The same protocol used for the earlier healthy control dataset was applied to prepare and sequence the patient libraries. Within a given batch, samples were prepared together, multiplexed and sequenced on the same HiSeq lane. Processing in the source paper ran as follows. MIGEC was used to process the raw barcoded reads, and molecular identifier groups with only a single read were discarded before consensus assembly and CDR3 extraction. VDJtools was used for post-analysis of the clonotype tables, and diversity was normalized by down-sampling every dataset to the size of the smallest sample. Repertoire overlap clustering matched CDR3 amino acid but not nucleotide sequences to correct batch-related cross-sample contamination. TCRdb reprocessing: public reads trimmed at Q25 with fastp, clones called with MiXCR, in-frame beta chains kept. Each entry is one CDR3 protein sequence, shown with its most common DNA and genes. None of the V and J calls come from the authors' own analysis; TCRdb made them. The sample data list roughly 700,000 distinct CDR3 sequences, and 25% to 30% of these were observed just once. The ten largest account for around 0.6% of the sample.

The CDR3 is 15 residues long, ends included. Only CDR3 DNA remains: 45 bases, in frame from the first base. The trim is 7 bases for V and 0 bases for J, with a gap of 16 bases between the germline ends. The germline V gene encodes CDR1 SGHRS and CDR2 YFSETQ. A word on this clonotype: Its antigen is unknown. Given the absence of the conserved phenylalanine or tryptophan at the CDR3 end, a read error is likely.

Study-wide findings and limitations: Significantly higher frequencies in patients than in controls were found for about 5 TRBV segments, including TRBV5-6, TRBV5-1 and TRBV20-1. The multiple sclerosis patient group was slightly younger than the control group. Compared with controls, multiple sclerosis patients had significantly lower normalized Chao1 diversity, a finding suggesting substantial peripheral T-cell clonal expansion. Direct clustering with F measure showed strong co-clustering of samples prepared in the same batch, prompting a batch-effect correction.

Recombination linked TRBV5-1 to TRBJ1-1; possibly the D gene is TRBD1, per 5 matching bases. The receptor's source is a girl aged 5 to 17 with multiple sclerosis. Sequencing was done on a sample of blood. The bases read TGCGCCAGCGGACCCGGGGCAGGGATGAACACTGAAGCTTTCTGT. Translated, it reads CASGPGAGMNTEAFC.